The following is a T cell receptor (beta chain) sequence with its context. The antigen is undetermined. Its ends do not fully match the called genes, so a read error is possible. These data are taken from a study of blood T cells in healthy people across ages. Study context: Capturing about one barcoded beta molecule per two T cells was achieved by template switching.

Findings and limits, study-wide: Any changes in expanded clonotypes were possibly confounded, as donor CMV status remained unknown. Among T cells, TCR beta diversity per million cells dropped roughly linearly as age rose.

The CDR3 runs 11 residues. Per the germline V gene, CDR1 is SNHLY and CDR2 is FYNNEI. Donors ranged from roughly 6 to 100 years old and were healthy Caucasians in Russia. A sample-barcoded 5' primer and a J-beta primer mix were used in a second PCR of roughly 6 to 11 cycles. TCRdb re-derived calls from the 5' RACE reads in MiXCR, one entry per CDR3 protein. The sample carries fewer than 900,000 distinct CDR3 sequences, approximately 50% recorded once. Sequenced material: blood. The receptor was isolated from a woman aged 55-69 years in good health. The chain couples TRBV2 to TRBJ2-5, with D unclear. The CDR3 reads CASKIQETRYF. CDR3 nucleotides: TGTGCCAGCAAGATACAAGAGACCCGGTACTTC.